This T cell receptor beta chain stems from a study of blood T cells in healthy people across ages (dated by TCRdb to about 2015). Background on the whole study: In model experiments, template switching captured about one uniquely barcoded TCR beta cDNA molecule for every two T cells. Using deep sequencing normalized with unique cDNA molecular identifiers, the study measured how TCR beta repertoire diversity changes with age. Donors were grouped into four age groups: young (average approximately 15 years), middle-aged (39), aged (around 60) and long-lived (approximately 78). For two donors (one aged 18 to 30 and one aged 80 or older), the study analyzed two additional independent replicas of 1 million unique cDNA reads from the same blood draw. Donors of different ages were randomly distributed across sequencing lanes to avoid experimental bias. Results the study describes overall, beyond this receptor: Estimates of total diversity based on one million sequenced T cells were regarded as lower bounds and as underestimates. Observed TCR beta diversity correlated strongly with the percentage of naive T cells measured by flow cytometry. Compared with the aged group, the long-lived group had more naive CD4+ T cells, fewer expanded clones and increased TCR diversity, suggesting age selection. Because profiling used bulk unsorted PBMCs, naive and antigen-experienced compartments could not be compared conclusively. Because donor CMV infection status was unknown, age-related changes in expanded clonotypes were potentially confounded. As age increased, observed TCR beta diversity per million T cells dropped in a roughly linear way, and a significant reduction was already evident by age roughly 40.

Library creation used 5' RACE. This sample was sequenced with an Illumina HiSeq 2500. A second about 7 to 11 cycle PCR used a sample-barcoded 5' primer and a J-beta primer mix. Each TCR beta cDNA molecule received a unique molecular identifier from a template-switch 5' adaptor carrying 12 random nucleotides. Each sample yielded at least 3 million CDR3-containing paired-end reads. The Mint cDNA synthesis kit, primed by a TRBC-specific oligonucleotide, was used to synthesize first-strand cDNA from all RNA. After uracil-DNA glycosylase treatment, a first 18-cycle PCR used universal primers M1SS and BC2_uni_R on all cDNA. The published analysis was carried out like this. For normalization, 1 million high-quality reads were randomly selected from each sample, with every read carrying a distinct molecular identifier. Instead of being binned into consensus sequences, reads with shared molecular identifiers were discarded. MiTCR, set to a Q25 quality threshold and the strictest error-elimination algorithm, was used for CDR3 identification, clonotype clustering and error correction. A nonparametric unseen species model with Euler transformation was used to estimate a lower bound on total TCR beta diversity. TCRdb trimmed the raw reads at Q25, called clones with MiXCR and kept productive beta chains. Rows are unified per CDR3 protein, each entry keeping the most common DNA and genes. The V and J calls shown here were made by TCRdb, not taken from the authors' results. The sample table shows approximately 600,000 distinct CDR3 sequences, and around three fifths are seen once. Roughly 34% of the sample goes to the ten largest clones.

The donors were 40 or so Caucasian individuals from Russia, aged roughly 6 to 90 years, who were systemically healthy. Each donor gave ten milliliters of peripheral blood, drawn into EDTA-treated Vacutainer tubes. Ficoll-Paque density-gradient centrifugation was used to isolate PBMCs, with at least 7 million per sample. Total RNA, at least 6 micrograms per sample, was extracted from PBMCs with Trizol reagent. Naive CD45RAhigh/CD27high T cell percentages were measured by flow cytometry on a PBMC aliquot from every donor. Turning to this clonotype: Its antigen specificity is not known. The sample holds no much larger clone one base away, and base qualities are not on file.

Germline trimming amounts to 9 bases on V and 6 bases on J, with 16 as the count of junction bases outside the gene matches. The CDR1 and CDR2 encoded by the germline V gene are SGHRS and YFSETQ. The CDR3 runs 15 amino acids, cysteine and phenylalanine included. This entry keeps only the CDR3 DNA: 45 bases, framed from base 1. The sequence derives from a man in his 60s in good health. The chain is made from TRBV5-1 and TRBJ1-2, and 8 bases in between align with TRBD1. The sequencing input was blood. CDR3 reads: CATRRTGSSGDGYTF. The DNA is as follows: TGCGCCACCCGAAGGACAGGGTCCTCTGGCGATGGCTACACCTTC.